The subject of this entry is one T cell receptor beta chain. Its target is not known. The data belong to a study of shared clonotypes between healthy human individuals. Study-level findings and limits: Non-shared clonotypes had lower generation probabilities than clonotypes shared by all four sorted-subset donors.

The V and J ends lost 5 bases and 8 bases respectively, with 9 bases between them. CDR3 length equals 10 residues. CDR1 and CDR2 from the germline V gene are GTSNPN and SVGIG (reference sequence). Researchers ran the assay at a deep level. Only in-frame clones appear in the TCRdb table, and some are missing; sequencing was by immunoSEQ multiplex PCR. Of 1.5 million to 1.9 million clones in the sample, 98% were seen once. CD4+ cells yielded CD45RA+ naive and CD45RA-negative memory subsets. The sample was naive CD4+ T cells sorted from blood. Subset: CD45RA+ positively selected. The sequence was collected from a man younger than 40 in good health. The chain couples TRBV30 to TRBJ1-2; perhaps TRBD1 as D (6 bases). The CDR3 DNA is TGTGCCTGGGGGGGGCCCGGCTACACCTTC. Translating it yields CAWGGPGYTF.